This T cell receptor beta chain derives from a study of T cell responses to AZD1222 COVID-19 vaccine. Study-level points and caveats: Mostly white British, mostly female donors; authors suggested clonal diversity may be underestimated.

Repertoires were generated with immunoSEQ multiplex PCR, while TCRdb's copy carries only in-frame clones and drops some. The sample has 100,000 to 120,000 clones; around 90% are singletons. In this sample, this clone turned up once. Its antigen remains unidentified. The input for sequencing was peripheral blood, taken on day 0 of AZD1222 vaccination. This TCR came from an adult in good health.

CDR3 sequence: CATSSGQGVNNSPLHF. CDR3 nucleotides: TGTGCCACCAGCAGTGGACAGGGGGTTAATAATTCACCCCTCCACTTT. The gene calls are TRBV15 and TRBJ1-6, with 10 bases lining up with TRBD1. CDR3 length: 16 residues. Germline assignment: CDR1 LNHNV and CDR2 YYDKDF (reference sequence). Trimming removed 3 bases from V and 5 bases from J; junction bases left unmatched: 4.